Below, 20 T cell receptor beta chains from the same sample are listed, as sequenced in a study of cytomegalovirus exposure and HLA in healthy donors. Researchers ran the PCR with 60 Vbeta and 13 Jbeta primers. Profiling relied on immunoSEQ multiplex PCR, and the TCRdb table lists in-frame clones only, not all of them. In the table there are about 160,000 clones, 60% to 85% of which are singletons. The specimen was PBMCs. Receptors were obtained from a woman in her 50s in good health and CMV-seropositive.

This clone was counted a single time. CDR3: CASSPVPGLAGGQGYNEQFF. Written as DNA, the CDR3 is TGTGCCAGCAGCCCTGTTCCGGGACTAGCGGGGGGGCAAGGGTACAATGAGCAGTTCTTC. The rearrangement uses TRBV9 and TRBJ2-1; 16 bases agree with TRBD2. The CDR3 is made up of 20 amino acids. Germline assignment: CDR1 SGDLS and CDR2 YYNGEE. Trimming at V came to 4 bases and at J to 4 bases, leaving 14 bases not matched to a gene.

The genes are TRBV7-6 and TRBJ2-3; 7 bases are shared with TRBD1. The CDR3 runs 15 residues. Trimming at V came to 5 bases and at J to 5 bases, leaving 10 bases not matched to a gene. Germline V lookup: CDR1 SGHVS, CDR2 FNYEAQ. The CDR3 coding sequence is TGTGCCAGCAGCCCAGATCGACAGGGTGGAGATACGCAGTATTTT. Its translation is CASSPDRQGGDTQYF.

This chain uses TRBV19 with TRBJ2-5; TRBD1 is a possible D gene (6 bases). The CDR3 loop spans 15 amino acids. Germline V gene sequence: CDR1 LNHDA, CDR2 SQIVND (reference sequence). V was shortened by 6 bases and J by 2 bases, with 16 bases between the two germline ends. The CDR3 nucleotides are TGTGCCAGTAGCGCAGGGGTTCTGATTCAAGAGACCCAGTACTTC. It specifies CASSAGVLIQETQYF.

The gene calls are TRBV7-2 and TRBJ1-2; D possibly corresponds to TRBD1 (5 bases). CDR3 size: 15 residues. The V gene's germline CDR1 is SGHTA and CDR2 FQGNSA. V lost 5 bases to trimming and J lost 0 bases, with 13 bases between them. CDR3 DNA sequence: TGTGCCAGCAGCACCGACAGAACCTCTAACTATGGCTACACCTTC. Protein: CASSTDRTSNYGYTF.

The chain combines TRBV2 with TRBJ1-1; D is ambiguous. The ends were cut back, 4 bases at V and 5 bases at J, with 14 bases in the middle. This CDR3 is built from 14 residues. CDR1 SNHLY and CDR2 FYNNEI come from the germline V gene. CDR3 bases: TGTGCCAGCAGTGTGGAGACGGGAGGGACTGAAGCTTTCTTT. It codes for CASSVETGGTEAFF.

The V call is TRBV13, the J call TRBJ1-1; D is unclear. Trimming shortened V by 2 bases and J by 11 bases, and 12 bases separated the two germline ends. The CDR3 has 12 amino acids. In germline, CDR1 is PRHDT, CDR2 FYEKMQ (reference sequence). The chain's CDR3 is CASSLTHSRAFF. The CDR3 nucleotides read TGTGCCAGCAGCTTAACCCATTCACGGGCTTTCTTT.

The rearrangement uses TRBV9 and TRBJ1-6, with 7 bases fitting TRBD1. In germline, CDR1 is SGDLS, CDR2 YYNGEE. With 0 bases clipped from V and 10 bases from J, the junction kept 4 bases outside the gene matches. This CDR3 comprises 14 residues. CDR3 loop: CASSVGRGRSPLHF. DNA for the CDR3: TGTGCCAGCAGCGTAGGGAGGGGGCGGTCACCCCTCCACTTT.

The rearrangement joins TRBV4-3 to TRBJ2-7; TRBD2 aligns across 10 bases. CDR1 and CDR2 (germline): LGHNA, YSLEER. V shed 3 bases, J shed 2 bases, and the junction held 7 bases outside the gene matches. The CDR3 is made up of 16 amino acids. CDR3 in DNA: TGCGCCAGCAGCCAGGGTCTAGCGGGAGTACCCTACGAGCAGTACTTC. Translated, it gives CASSQGLAGVPYEQYF.

V is TRBV2 and J is TRBJ2-5, with 13 bases fitting TRBD2. CDR1 and CDR2 from the germline V gene are SNHLY and FYNNEI. The length of the CDR3 is 16 residues. V lost 6 bases to trimming and J lost 1 base; unmatched junction nucleotides: 5. This CDR3 is CASSARLAGGQETQYF. DNA of the CDR3: TGTGCCAGCAGCGCCCGACTAGCGGGGGGCCAAGAGACCCAGTACTTC.

This chain connects TRBV2 to TRBJ2-7, with 13 nucleotides matching TRBD2. Trimming at V came to 6 bases and at J to 5 bases, leaving 7 bases not matched to a gene. The CDR3 extends over 15 amino acids. Per the germline V gene, CDR1 is SNHLY and CDR2 is FYNNEI. As DNA, the CDR3 is TGTGCCAGCAGGGGGGGGACTAGCGGGAACCACGAGCAGTACTTC. This codes for CASRGGTSGNHEQYF.

The gene calls are TRBV9 and TRBJ2-1; D is unclear. CDR3 length: 14 amino acids. Germline CDR1 and CDR2: SGDLS and YYNGEE. Trimming removed 0 bases at V and 5 bases at J, with 9 bases between. CDR3 loop: CASSVDMANNEQFF. The CDR3 bases are TGTGCCAGCAGCGTAGATATGGCAAACAATGAGCAGTTCTTC.

This rearrangement joins TRBV7-6 to TRBJ2-1; TRBD2 matches 7 bases. With 1 base clipped from V and 7 bases from J, the junction kept 13 bases outside the gene matches. CDR3 length: 17 amino acids. CDR1 SGHVS and CDR2 FNYEAQ come from the germline V gene. The CDR3 sequence is CASSLVRGEGRVNEQFF. The CDR3 DNA reads as TGTGCCAGCAGCTTAGTCCGAGGGGAGGGGAGGGTAAATGAGCAGTTCTTC.

The chain recombines TRBV10-3 with TRBJ2-4; D possibly corresponds to TRBD1 (5 bases). Per the germline V gene, CDR1 is ENHRY and CDR2 is SYGVKD. The CDR3 totals 14 residues. V lost 10 bases and J 7 bases, leaving 20 bases between the germline ends. CDR3 loop: CATSLGQGSNIQYF. CDR3 bases: TGTGCCACCTCCTTAGGGCAGGGCTCGAACATTCAGTACTTC.

The chain is built from TRBV30 and TRBJ1-5; no clear D. Trimming took off 2 bases at V and 5 bases at J, with 10 bases between the two ends. CDR1 is GTSNPN and CDR2 is SVGIG in the germline V gene (reference sequence). The CDR3 has 13 amino acids. CDR3 loop: CAWSSVRDQPQHF. The CDR3 DNA reads TGTGCCTGGAGTAGTGTTAGAGATCAGCCCCAGCATTTT.

Comment on this clone: One end of the junction does not line up with germline, which may come from a read error. The rearrangement joins TRBV11-2 to TRBJ2-6; TRBD1 is a possible D gene (5 bases). CDR3 length equals 16 residues. Germline V gene sequence: CDR1 SGHAT, CDR2 FQNNGV. DNA for the CDR3: TGTGCCAGCAGCCCTACAGCGAGCTCTGGGGCCAACGGCCTGACTTTC. This gives the protein CASSPTASSGANGLTF.

The gene calls are TRBV18 and TRBJ1-6; D is possibly TRBD1 (6 bases). The V gene's germline CDR1 is KGHSH and CDR2 LQKENI. The CDR3 covers 15 residues. V was cut by 3 bases and J by 5 bases, with 11 bases left in between. CDR3 nucleotides: TGTGCCAGCTCACCGTCCGGGACAAATAATTCACCCCTCCACTTT. Amino acids: CASSPSGTNNSPLHF.

This rearrangement joins TRBV6-4 to TRBJ2-1, with TRBD2 matching over 8 bases. After removal of 6 bases from V and 5 bases from J, the junction contained 12 bases not matched to a gene. This CDR3 is built from 16 residues. Germline CDR1 reads MRHNA; CDR2 reads SNTAGT. The CDR3 reads CASSRAGTSIDNEQFF. For the CDR3, the DNA is TGTGCCAGCAGCCGCGCGGGGACTAGTATAGACAATGAGCAGTTCTTC.

CDR3 in amino acids: CASSKDRANYGYTF. The CDR3 bases are TGTGCCAGCAGTAAGGACAGAGCTAACTATGGCTACACCTTC. This rearrangement joins TRBV27 to TRBJ1-2; tentative D call: TRBD1 (6 bases). Germline CDR1 is MNHEY and CDR2 is SMNVEV (reference sequence). V lost 5 bases and J 0 bases, leaving 10 bases between the germline ends. The CDR3 contains 14 residues.

The V call is TRBV5-1, the J call TRBJ2-5, with D unclear. CDR3 length: 12 residues. Germline CDR1 reads SGHRS; CDR2 reads YFSETQ. V was clipped by 0 bases and J by 7 bases, with 7 bases between them. Here the CDR3 reads CASSLGPGTQYF. The DNA for the CDR3 is TGCGCCAGCAGCTTGGGACCAGGGACCCAGTACTTC. Together with reference TRBV5-1 and TRBJ2-5, the CDR3 gives the full variable domain: KAGVTQTPRYLIKTRGQQVTLSCSPISGHRSVSWYQQTPGQGLQFLFEYFSETQRNKGNFPGRFSGRQFSNSRSEMNVSTLELGDSALYLCASSLGPGTQYFGPGTRLLVL.

The chain is built from TRBV19 and TRBJ1-2, with 10 nucleotides matching TRBD1. The ends lost 5 bases at V and 7 bases at J; junction bases unmatched: 7. Germline V lookup: CDR1 LNHDA, CDR2 SQIVND (reference sequence). The CDR3 contains 14 residues. The CDR3, as DNA: TGTGCCAGTAGTTCGACAGGGGGCGCGGGTGGCTACACCTTC. Encoded protein: CASSSTGGAGGYTF.